One and the same sample provided the 5 T cell receptor beta chains below, sequenced in a study of PD-1 blockade in mismatch repair-deficient tumors. This sample's time point: archival surgical resection tumor tissue. Method: immunoSEQ multiplex PCR; TCRdb's copy keeps in-frame clones and lacks some. The sample includes about 3,700 clones, around 76% of them seen just once. The sequences come from primary tumor tissue, collected from a patient treated with pembrolizumab. Every receptor here comes from an adult with mismatch repair-deficient cancer.

This chain uses TRBV21-1 with TRBJ2-2; the D segment call TRBD1 is taken from the table without a DNA check. TRBV21-1 is a pseudogene segment. The length of the CDR3 is 12 residues. CDR3 DNA sequence: TGTGCCAGCAGCAAAGACAGGGGGGAGCTGTTTTTT. Its translation: CASSKDRGELFF.

This clone was seen a handful of times. CDR3 region: CASSHPLNTEAFF. DNA of the CDR3: TGCGCCAGCAGCCATCCGTTGAACACTGAAGCTTTCTTT. V gene TRBV4-1 combines with J gene TRBJ1-1; D gene ambiguous. V was trimmed by 3 bases and J by 0 bases, leaving 5 bases between them. This CDR3 is built from 13 residues. Germline V gene lookup returns CDR1 MGHRA and CDR2 YSYEKL.

The sample holds one count of this clone. The V gene is TRBV28, the J gene TRBJ2-5; 7 bases map to TRBD2. CDR3 size: 17 residues. Germline CDR1 MDHEN, CDR2 SYDVKM. V trimming: 5 bases; J trimming: 3 bases; junction bases outside the gene matches: 15. The CDR3 DNA sequence: TGTGCCAGCAGTCTCCGGGGTGCGGGACTACGTAAAGAGACCCAGTACTTC. Amino acids: CASSLRGAGLRKETQYF.

J is TRBJ1-5 and V is TRBV2; a possible D gene is TRBD1 (6 bases). The CDR3 totals 13 residues. V was pared by 7 bases and J by 5 bases, with 12 bases between. The V gene's germline CDR1 is SNHLY and CDR2 FYNNEI. The CDR3 DNA sequence: TGTGCCAGCACTCAGGGGTGGGATCAGCCCCAGCATTTT. Amino acid sequence: CASTQGWDQPQHF.

The J gene is TRBJ2-5, the V gene TRBV9, with 9 bases fitting TRBD1. The CDR3 is made up of 14 amino acids. CDR1 and CDR2 (germline): SGDLS, YYNGEE. Losses at the gene ends were 4 bases for V and 5 bases for J; bases not matched to a gene: 6. CDR3 protein: CASSPGQGPETQYF. For the CDR3, the DNA is TGTGCCAGCAGCCCGGGACAGGGTCCCGAGACCCAGTACTTC.